This TCR beta chain comes out of a study of blood T cell repertoires in COVID-19 (TCRdb year 2020). As for the study more broadly: Samples from collaborators originated in the United States, Italy and Spain and spanned both the acute and convalescent phases of COVID-19. The prospective study material was composed of cDNA or gDNA derived from T cells, B-cell-depleted T cells, or PBMCs. Deeply sampled blood TCRbeta repertoires from subjects exposed to, actively infected with, or recovered from COVID-19 were included in the dataset. A freely available public database, intended as a resource for researchers studying the immune response to SARS-CoV-2, is where the repertoires were released. The samples were drawn from two sources: the first 160 participants of the ongoing ImmuneRACE study, and 1,254 subjects contributed by 6 global collaborators. The sample metadata nearly always contained a de-identified subject ID, COVID-19 status, age in years and sex. HLA class I and class II types, where available, came from metadata supplied by the sample provider rather than from assay-based typing.

Collaborating institutions collected whole blood in K2EDTA tubes following their own protocols. For TCRbeta analysis, collaborators shipped samples in one of three forms: frozen whole blood, isolated PBMCs, or DNA extracted from either of those sample types. What the research found in general, with its limitations: Clinical and demographic metadata were provided uncurated, with the amount varying by source and participant.

Clipping removes 1 base from V and 1 base from J, with 1 as the unmatched junction base count. As encoded in the germline V gene, CDR1 is SGHVS while CDR2 is FNYEAQ. The CDR3 measures 15 amino acids from cysteine to phenylalanine. Only the CDR3 region is kept as DNA, spanning 45 bases read in frame from base 1. TCRbeta CDR3 regions were amplified from genomic DNA by means of the immunoSEQ Assay, a bias-controlled multiplex PCR. On the study's bioinformatics: The number of nucleated cells in each sample was estimated from the amplification of reference gene primers within the assay. To quantify the absolute abundance of each unique TCRbeta CDR3 rearrangement, sequence reads were collapsed and filtered. For each sample, productive Simpson clonality was calculated as the square root of Simpson's diversity index across productive rearrangements. In TCRdb, the immuneACCESS table is reduced to in-frame sequences with V and J assigned. These tables do not hold every clone; where another copy was compared, an unresolved V gene accounts for under half, and the others remain unexplained. That table gives V, J and clone size, and the DNA gave D and trimming. The sample table holds around 35,000 clones, of which about 85% were seen once. The top ten clones comprise approximately 7% of the sample.

This clone was recorded once. Its antigen is unknown. Base qualities are missing; no much larger clone stands one base away. The sequencing sample was made of peripheral blood. This sequence uses TRBV7-6 and TRBJ2-7, and TRBD2 matches 10 of the central bases. The receptor was isolated from a human donor in a cohort sampled during active COVID-19. The CDR3 loop reads CASSLGTSGSYEQYF. The sequence in DNA is TGTGCCAGCAGCTTAGGGACTAGCGGTTCCTACGAGCAGTACTTC. Reference TRBV7-6 and TRBJ2-7 proteins supply the regions before and after the CDR3; the full variable domain is: GAGVSQSPRYKVTKRGQDVALRCDPISGHVSLYWYRQALGQGPEFLTYFNYEAQQDKSGLPNDRFSAERPEGSISTLTIQRTEQRDSAMYRCASSLGTSGSYEQYFGPGTRLTVT.